What follows is one TCR beta chain and its context. In the authors' workflow: Amplification of reference gene primers was used by the study to estimate nucleated cell counts. Produced via immunoSEQ multiplex PCR; TCRdb's table is partial and in-frame only. Clone size and V and J calls were adopted from that table, with D and trimming inferred from the DNA. In the table there are more than 85,000 clones, approximately 86% of which are singletons. This CDR3 contains 14 residues. V lost 5 bases and J 1 base, leaving 10 bases between the germline ends. The germline gives CDR1 MNHEY, CDR2 SVGEGT. The data were taken from a study of blood T cell repertoires in COVID-19. Background on the study: The United States, Italy and Spain supplied acute and convalescent COVID-19 samples. PBMCs, B-cell-depleted T cells, or T cells provided the cDNA or gDNA that made up the material.

Patients from Seattle were sampled longitudinally, starting during active infection. This chain joins TRBV6-2 or TRBV6-3 and TRBJ2-3; no definite D call. Sequenced input: peripheral blood. The TCR was taken from a woman aged 50 to 60 with COVID-19, enrolled during active disease. The CDR3 DNA reads as TGTGCCAGCAGTATACAACCGCGCACAGATACGCAGTATTTT. The encoded protein is CASSIQPRTDTQYF.